This TCR beta chain was obtained from a study of CD8 T cells in ankylosing spondylitis. Study-wide findings and caveats: Ankylosing spondylitis blood appeared to be characterized by a TCR beta motif of about eight highly homologous variants. Some motif variants had been reported before (in reactive arthritis synovial fluid and blood).

This clonotype was counted between two and nine times. Antigen specificity is unknown. One entry per CDR3 protein, called by TCRdb with MiXCR from the 5' RACE reads. The sample yields about 750,000 distinct CDR3 sequences, under 20% seen once. CDR3 length equals 17 residues. The V gene's germline CDR1 is SNHLY and CDR2 FYNNEI. With 0 bases removed from V and 0 bases from J, the gap between germline ends came to 12 bases. The sequence was collected from a male donor with ankylosing spondylitis. The J gene is TRBJ1-3, the V gene TRBV2; D not resolved. Sequenced: blood, either unsorted or a sorted T cell fraction (not recorded which). Here the CDR3 reads CASSEALQVRSGNTIYF. The CDR3 region has the DNA TGTGCCAGCAGTGAAGCGCTTCAAGTCCGCTCTGGAAACACCATATATTTT.